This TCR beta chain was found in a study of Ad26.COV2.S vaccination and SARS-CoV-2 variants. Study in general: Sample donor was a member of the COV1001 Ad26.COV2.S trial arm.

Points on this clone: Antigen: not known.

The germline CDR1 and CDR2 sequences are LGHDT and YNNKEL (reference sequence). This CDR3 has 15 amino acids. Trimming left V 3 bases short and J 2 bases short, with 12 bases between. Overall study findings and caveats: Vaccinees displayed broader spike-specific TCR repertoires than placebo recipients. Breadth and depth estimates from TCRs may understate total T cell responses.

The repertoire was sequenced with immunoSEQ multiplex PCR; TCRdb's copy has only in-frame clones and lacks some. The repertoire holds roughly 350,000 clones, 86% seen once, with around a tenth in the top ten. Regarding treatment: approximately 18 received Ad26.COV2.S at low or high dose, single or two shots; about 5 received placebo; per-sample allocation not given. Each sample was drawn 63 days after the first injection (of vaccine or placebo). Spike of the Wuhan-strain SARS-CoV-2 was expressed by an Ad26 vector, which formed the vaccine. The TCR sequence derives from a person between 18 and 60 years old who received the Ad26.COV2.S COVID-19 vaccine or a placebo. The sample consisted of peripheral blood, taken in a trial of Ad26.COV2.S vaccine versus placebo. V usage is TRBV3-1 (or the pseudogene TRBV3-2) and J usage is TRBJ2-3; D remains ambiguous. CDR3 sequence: CASSHRDPHTDTQYF. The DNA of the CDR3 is TGTGCCAGCAGCCACAGAGACCCTCACACAGATACGCAGTATTTT.